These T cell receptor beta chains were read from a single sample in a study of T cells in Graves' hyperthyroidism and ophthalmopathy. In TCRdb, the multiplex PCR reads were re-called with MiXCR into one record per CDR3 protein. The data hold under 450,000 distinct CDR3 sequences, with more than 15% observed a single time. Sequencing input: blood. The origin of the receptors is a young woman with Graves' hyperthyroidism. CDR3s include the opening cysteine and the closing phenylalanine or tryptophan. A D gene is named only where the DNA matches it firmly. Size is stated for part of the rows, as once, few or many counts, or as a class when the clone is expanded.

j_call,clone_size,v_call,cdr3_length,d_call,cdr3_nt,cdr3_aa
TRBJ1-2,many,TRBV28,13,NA,TGTGCCAGCACCTTGTTGTCAGGGGCTGGCTACACCTTC,CASTLLSGAGYTF
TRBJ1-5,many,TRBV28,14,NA,TGTGCCAGCAGTGGATATCTTAGCAATCAGCCCCAGCATTTT,CASSGYLSNQPQHF
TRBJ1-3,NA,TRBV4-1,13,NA,TGCGCCAGCAGCCAAAGTCTAGGAAACACCATATATTTT,CASSQSLGNTIYF
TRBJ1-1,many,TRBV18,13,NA,TGTGCCAGCTCAACAGGTGATTGGACTGAAGCTTTCTTT,CASSTGDWTEAFF
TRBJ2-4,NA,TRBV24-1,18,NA,TGTGCCACCAGTGATTCCCAGGGAGGACGATTGCTGCCAAACATTCAGTACTTC,CATSDSQGGRLLPNIQYF
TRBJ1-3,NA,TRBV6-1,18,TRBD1,TGTGCCAGCAGCGTCGGACAGGGTAGCTGGGTAACTGGAAACACCATATATTTT,CASSVGQGSWVTGNTIYF
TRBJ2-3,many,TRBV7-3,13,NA,TGTGCCAGCAGCCCATTGGGCACAGATACGCAGTATTTT,CASSPLGTDTQYF
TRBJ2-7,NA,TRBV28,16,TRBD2,TGTGCCAGCAGGTTGGGGAAACTAGCGGGTTTAGGGGAGCAGTACTTC,CASRLGKLAGLGEQYF
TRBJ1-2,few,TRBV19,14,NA,TGTGCCAGTACTACAAATCTAGGCATCTATGGCTACACCTTC,CASTTNLGIYGYTF
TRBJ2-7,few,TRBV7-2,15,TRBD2,TGTGCCAGCAGCTCAGGGGCCGGGGGGGTTTACGAGCAGTACTTC,CASSSGAGGVYEQYF
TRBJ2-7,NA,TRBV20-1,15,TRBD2,TGCAGTGCTATTCGGCTAGCGGGGCGAGATTACGAGCAGTACTTC,CSAIRLAGRDYEQYF
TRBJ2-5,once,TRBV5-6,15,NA,TGTGCCAGCAGCTCCCGGGCGGGGACCATAGAGACCCAGTACTTC,CASSSRAGTIETQYF
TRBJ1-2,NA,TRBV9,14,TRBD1,TGTGCCAGCAGCTTAGGGACAGCCGGCTATGGCTACACCTTC,CASSLGTAGYGYTF
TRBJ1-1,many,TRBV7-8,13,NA,TGTGCCAGCAGCTTAGGACAAAGCACTGAAGCTTTCTTT,CASSLGQSTEAFF
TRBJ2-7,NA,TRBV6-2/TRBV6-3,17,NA,TGTGCCAGCAGAATAGTGGGTCCGTGGGGCTCCCCACGCGAGCAGTACTTC,CASRIVGPWGSPREQYF
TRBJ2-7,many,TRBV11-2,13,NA,TGTGCCAGCAGCTTAGAGGCCTCCTACGAGCAGTACTTC,CASSLEASYEQYF
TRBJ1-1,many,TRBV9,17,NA,TGTGCCAGCAGCGTAGAAAACGGTATCGCCCAGGGCACTGAAGCTTTCTTT,CASSVENGIAQGTEAFF
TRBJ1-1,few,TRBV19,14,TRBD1,TGTGCCAGTAGGCTTCGGACAGGCTCTCAAGCGGCTTTCTTT,CASRLRTGSQAAFF
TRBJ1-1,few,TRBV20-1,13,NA,TGCAGTGCTAGAGGTCCGGGACACACTGAAGCTTTCTTT,CSARGPGHTEAFF
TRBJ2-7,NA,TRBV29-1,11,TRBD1,TGCAGCGTTTACAGGGGGCGCGAGCAGTACTTC,CSVYRGREQYF
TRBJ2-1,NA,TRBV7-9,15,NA,TGTGCCAGCAGCCGATGGAGTTCCCACTACAATGAGCAGTTCTTC,CASSRWSSHYNEQFF
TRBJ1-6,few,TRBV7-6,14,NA,TGTGCCAGCAGCGAGACAGTATGGGATTCACCCCTCCACTTT,CASSETVWDSPLHF
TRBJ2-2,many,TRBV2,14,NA,TGTGCCAGCAGCCAGACTGACAGCACCGGGGAGCTGTTTTTT,CASSQTDSTGELFF
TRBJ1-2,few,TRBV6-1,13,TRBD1,TGTGCCAGCCGAACAGGGGCCTCCTATGGCTACACCTTC,CASRTGASYGYTF
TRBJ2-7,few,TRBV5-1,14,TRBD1,TGCGCCAGCAGCTTGGAGGGGGCCCCCGGCGAGCAGTACTTC,CASSLEGAPGEQYF
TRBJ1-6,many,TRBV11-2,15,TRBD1,TGTGCCAGCAGCTTAATACCACAGGGGAATTCACCCCTCCACTTT,CASSLIPQGNSPLHF
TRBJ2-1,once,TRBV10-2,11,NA,TGCGCCAGCCGGCAGGGTGGTGAGCAGTTCTTC,CASRQGGEQFF
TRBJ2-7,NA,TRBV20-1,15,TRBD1,TGCAGTGCTAGAGATCCCGGACAGGGGTCCTACGAGCAGTACTTC,CSARDPGQGSYEQYF
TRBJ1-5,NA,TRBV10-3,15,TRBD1,TGTGCCATCAGCGCGGGACAGGGGTTCAATCAGCCCCAGCATTTT,CAISAGQGFNQPQHF
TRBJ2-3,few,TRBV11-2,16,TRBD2,TGTGCCAGCAGCTCCCTGAGCGGGAGTTTCGCAGATACGCAGTATTTT,CASSSLSGSFADTQYF
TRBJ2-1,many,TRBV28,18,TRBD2,TGTGCCAGCAGTCCCTACACAGGACTAGCGGGGATCTACAATGAGCAGTTCTTC,CASSPYTGLAGIYNEQFF